These 32 T cell receptor beta chains were all obtained from the same sample, sequenced in a study of shared clonotypes between healthy human individuals. TCRdb's copy holds only in-frame clones and misses some; the assay was immunoSEQ multiplex PCR. Of around 600,000 clones listed, about 95% are singletons. It was CD45RO-negative cells, positively selected for CCR7, that made up naive CD8 cells, with terminally differentiated effector memory CD45RA+ cells excluded. The sample taken for sequencing was naive CD8+ T cells sorted from blood. These receptors all stem from a woman aged 30 to 39 in good health.

This chain uses TRBV13 with TRBJ2-7; tentatively, D is TRBD1 or TRBD2 (6 bases each). In germline, CDR1 is PRHDT, CDR2 FYEKMQ (reference sequence). The CDR3 is made up of 14 amino acids. The ends were cut back, 4 bases at V and 3 bases at J, with 13 bases in the middle. The CDR3 DNA reads TGTGCCAGCAGCTCCGCGGGACACATCTACGAGCAGTACTTC. Translating it yields CASSSAGHIYEQYF.

This clone was seen more than once but under ten times. The chain combines TRBV5-4 with TRBJ2-2; 9 positions agree with TRBD2. This CDR3 is built from 17 residues. V was clipped by 0 bases and J by 6 bases; unmatched bases: 9. The germline V gene has CDR1 SGHNT and CDR2 YYREEE (reference sequence). CDR3: CASSLAGAGGPSGELFF. CDR3 bases: TGTGCCAGCAGCTTGGCGGGTGCGGGAGGGCCATCCGGGGAGCTGTTTTTT. Looking up the rest from reference TRBV5-4 and TRBJ2-2 gives the full variable domain: ETGVTQSPTHLIKTRGQQVTLRCSSQSGHNTVSWYQQALGQGPQFIFQYYREEENGRGNFPPRFSGLQFPNYSSELNVNALELDDSALYLCASSLAGAGGPSGELFFGEGSRLTVL.

This chain connects TRBV9 to TRBJ2-2; TRBD2 agrees at 7 bases. CDR1 is SGDLS, CDR2 YYNGEE, per germline. The CDR3 contains 16 residues. Trimming cost V 0 bases and J 3 bases; bases outside gene matches: 5. CDR3 region: CASSVELAEDTGELFF. The CDR3 DNA reads as TGTGCCAGCAGCGTAGAGCTAGCGGAAGACACCGGGGAGCTGTTTTTT.

The CDR3 spells CASSLGVTRRSYGYTF. The CDR3 DNA is TGTGCCAGCAGCTTGGGGGTGACGAGGAGGAGCTATGGCTACACCTTC. The gene calls are TRBV5-4 and TRBJ1-2; D gene ambiguous. The germline V gene encodes CDR1 SGHNT and CDR2 YYREEE (reference sequence). The CDR3 sequence is 16 residues long. V was pared by 0 bases and J by 4 bases, with 16 bases between.

This rearrangement joins TRBV18 to TRBJ2-3, with 8 bases lining up with TRBD2. CDR3 length: 17 amino acids. Germline trimming cut 5 bases from V and 4 bases from J; bases unmatched to any gene: 14. Germline values: CDR1 KGHSH, CDR2 LQKENI. CDR3 sequence reads: CASSSITSGTSSDTQYF. In DNA, the CDR3 is TGTGCCAGCTCATCGATAACTAGCGGTACCTCATCAGATACGCAGTATTTT.

In regard to this clone: This sample includes further DNA sequences coding for the same CDR3. The DNA for the CDR3 is TGTGCCAGTAGTATCGGTTACAATGAGCAGTTCTTC. It encodes CASSIGYNEQFF. The chain carries TRBV19 and TRBJ2-1; D gene unclear. In germline, CDR1 is LNHDA, CDR2 SQIVND (reference sequence). Trimming left V 3 bases short and J 4 bases short, with 4 bases between. This CDR3 comprises 12 residues. Combining the CDR3 with reference TRBV19 and TRBJ2-1 gives the whole variable domain DGGITQSPKYLFRKEGQNVTLSCEQNLNHDAMYWYRQDPGQGLRLIYYSQIVNDFQKGDIAEGYSVSREKKESFPLTVTSAQKNPTAFYLCASSIGYNEQFFGPGTRLTVL.

The DNA of the CDR3 is TGTGCCAGCCAAACGGGCTATGGCTACACCTTC. This sequence encodes CASQTGYGYTF. The chain carries TRBV7-9 and TRBJ1-2; D is undetermined. The CDR3 spans 11 residues. Germline CDR1 is SEHNR and CDR2 is FQNEAQ (reference sequence). With 8 bases removed from V and 4 bases from J, the gap between germline ends came to 8 bases. The complete variable domain, with remaining parts taken from reference TRBV7-9 and TRBJ1-2, reads DTGVSQNPRHKITKRGQNVTFRCDPISEHNRLYWYRQTLGQGPEFLTYFQNEAQLEKSRLLSDRFSAERPKGSFSTLEIQRTEQGDSAMYLCASQTGYGYTFGSGTRLTVV.

The V gene is TRBV7-8, the J gene TRBJ2-1, with D maybe TRBD2 (6 bases). Germline V gene data show CDR1 as SGHVS and CDR2 as FQNEAQ. V gave up 0 bases and J gave up 10 bases, with 7 bases separating them. The CDR3 is made up of 12 amino acids. The CDR3 sequence: CASSLAAGEQFF. CDR3 sequence (DNA): TGTGCCAGCAGCTTAGCGGCGGGAGAGCAGTTCTTC.

The rearrangement links TRBV5-4 to TRBJ1-1; possible D gene TRBD1, 5 bases. This CDR3 has 14 residues. Germline CDR1 reads SGHNT; CDR2 reads YYREEE (reference sequence). Trimming left V 1 base short and J 5 bases short, with 12 bases between. The CDR3 reads CASSLSGLETEAFF. DNA of the CDR3: TGTGCCAGCAGCTTGTCGGGGCTAGAGACTGAAGCTTTCTTT.

The rearrangement links TRBV9 to TRBJ1-1, with 8 nucleotides matching TRBD1. The CDR3 length is 15 residues. Trimming took 0 bases from V and 6 from J; bases not matched to a gene: 7. Looked up from germline, CDR1 is SGDLS and CDR2 is YYNGEE. For the CDR3, the DNA is TGTGCCAGCAGCGTAGGACAGGGGCTCCTCCCTGAAGCTTTCTTT. Translating gives CASSVGQGLLPEAFF.

As regards this clone: This CDR3 is also generated by other DNA sequences in the sample. The chain joins TRBV4-2 to TRBJ2-7, with TRBD2 identical over 11 bases. The CDR3 has 15 amino acids. Germline trimming cut 0 bases from V and 3 bases from J; bases unmatched to any gene: 1. Germline CDR1 and CDR2: LGHNA and YNFKEQ. The chain's CDR3 is CASSQELAGGYEQYF. In nucleotides, the CDR3 is TGTGCCAGCAGCCAAGAGCTAGCGGGAGGCTACGAGCAGTACTTC.

The rearrangement joins TRBV6-4 to TRBJ2-5; D not certain. The CDR3 consists of 14 residues. Trimming cost V 1 base and J 2 bases, with 8 bases left between them. CDR1 is MRHNA and CDR2 is SNTAGT in the germline V gene. CDR3 bases: TGTGCCAGCAGTGACTTGACGGCACAAGAGACCCAGTACTTC. Translated, it gives CASSDLTAQETQYF.

The chain joins TRBV5-1 to TRBJ2-5; D may match TRBD1 or TRBD2 (5 bases each). The germline V gene encodes CDR1 SGHRS and CDR2 YFSETQ. The CDR3 has 13 amino acids. Trimming took 4 bases from V and 4 from J, leaving 11 bases between them. CDR3 bases: TGCGCCAGCAGCCCTCCGAGGGGAGAGACCCAGTACTTC. The encoded protein is CASSPPRGETQYF.

The chain is built from TRBV28 and TRBJ2-7; D perhaps matches TRBD2 (5 bases). CDR1 is MDHEN, CDR2 SYDVKM, per germline. Trimming pared 5 bases from V and 3 bases from J, leaving 14 bases between. There are 14 residues in the CDR3. Here the CDR3 reads CASSPRPEGYEQYF. In nucleotides, the CDR3 is TGTGCCAGCAGTCCCCGGCCCGAGGGCTACGAGCAGTACTTC.

As to this clone: Distinct nucleotide sequences in the sample also encode this CDR3. The V call is TRBV28, the J call TRBJ1-1; D remains unclear. The CDR3 covers 13 residues. Trimming took 3 bases from V and 3 from J, leaving 8 bases between them. Germline assignment: CDR1 MDHEN and CDR2 SYDVKM. The DNA of the CDR3 is TGTGCCAGCAGTTTTAGGGTCGACACTGAAGCTTTCTTT. Translation gives CASSFRVDTEAFF.

This chain connects TRBV27 to TRBJ2-7, with no clear D. The germline V gene encodes CDR1 MNHEY and CDR2 SMNVEV (reference sequence). This CDR3 contains 13 residues. Trimming stripped 8 bases from V and 2 bases from J, with 13 bases between. The CDR3 loop is CASAMDGTYEQYF. Here the CDR3 DNA reads TGTGCCAGCGCTATGGACGGCACCTACGAGCAGTACTTC.

This rearrangement joins TRBV25-1 to TRBJ2-5; 8 bases fit TRBD2. The CDR3 runs to 17 residues. Trimming took 1 base from V and 1 from J; bases not matched to a gene: 8. Germline-derived CDR1 and CDR2 are MGHDK and SYGVNS. The chain's CDR3 is CASSESFREGLQETQYF. The CDR3 DNA reads TGTGCCAGCAGTGAATCTTTCCGGGAGGGCCTCCAAGAGACCCAGTACTTC.

This chain joins TRBV7-6 and TRBJ2-7; D is perhaps TRBD2 (6 bases). Germline V gene lookup returns CDR1 SGHVS and CDR2 FNYEAQ. Trimming cost V 5 bases and J 2 bases, with 10 bases left between them. The CDR3 sequence is 13 residues long. The CDR3 nucleotides are TGTGCCAGCAGCCCGCCGGGAGCCTACGAGCAGTACTTC. The encoded protein is CASSPPGAYEQYF.

The CDR3 coding sequence is TGCGCCAGCAGCCCCTCGGAGGTGAGTTGGGGCGAGCAGTACTTC. Residues: CASSPSEVSWGEQYF. The V and J genes are TRBV4-1 and TRBJ2-7, with a weak D call TRBD2 (5 bases). Deletions cut 4 bases from V and 6 bases from J, with 19 bases between. The CDR3 contains 15 residues. Germline assignment: CDR1 MGHRA and CDR2 YSYEKL.

The CDR3 coding sequence is TGTGCCAGCAGTTTACGGCCGGGACAGTTTTTCGAAGGGTCCTACGAGCAGTACTTC. Translating it yields CASSLRPGQFFEGSYEQYF. The chain links TRBV27 to TRBJ2-7; TRBD1 agrees at 7 bases. Trimming at V came to 2 bases and at J to 1 base, leaving 17 bases not matched to a gene. The CDR3 is made up of 19 amino acids. The germline V gene has CDR1 MNHEY and CDR2 SMNVEV (reference sequence).

The J gene is TRBJ2-7, the V gene TRBV10-3; the match to TRBD1 covers 7 bases. After removal of 4 bases from V and 4 bases from J, the junction contained 13 bases not matched to a gene. The CDR3 length is 16 residues. Germline lookup yields CDR1 ENHRY and CDR2 SYGVKD. This CDR3 is CAISVGTAKGLYEQYF. The CDR3 DNA sequence: TGTGCCATCAGTGTCGGGACAGCAAAAGGGTTGTACGAGCAGTACTTC.

The chain joins TRBV28 to TRBJ1-4; possible D gene TRBD1, 5 bases. This CDR3 has 13 amino acids. Germline V gene sequence: CDR1 MDHEN, CDR2 SYDVKM. V lost 3 bases and J lost 7, with 9 bases in between. The chain's CDR3 is CASSFRQGEKLFF. The CDR3 nucleotides read TGTGCCAGCAGTTTTAGGCAGGGTGAAAAACTGTTTTTT.

As to this clone: The same CDR3 arises from other DNA sequences in this sample as well. J is TRBJ2-7 and V is TRBV27, with no clear D. V dropped 3 bases and J dropped 1 base, with 7 bases sitting between them. Germline V CDR1 and CDR2: MNHEY, SMNVEV (reference sequence). The CDR3 spans 13 residues. The DNA of the CDR3 is TGTGCCAGCAGTTTGGGCAGATCCTACGAGCAGTACTTC. Translated: CASSLGRSYEQYF.

The rearrangement links TRBV18 to TRBJ1-1, with no clear D. CDR1 KGHSH and CDR2 LQKENI come from the germline V gene. This CDR3 comprises 15 residues. V shed 6 bases and J shed 0 bases, with 14 bases lying between them. The CDR3 here is CASSAEPRLNTEAFF. CDR3 DNA sequence: TGTGCCAGCTCTGCGGAGCCGCGTTTGAACACTGAAGCTTTCTTT.

The J gene is TRBJ2-7, the V gene TRBV5-6; D uncertain. CDR1 and CDR2 (germline): SGHDT, YYEEEE. V was trimmed by 0 bases and J by 3 bases, leaving 7 bases between them. The length of the CDR3 is 13 residues. CDR3: CASSLAPRYEQYF. The CDR3 bases are TGTGCCAGCAGCTTGGCCCCCCGCTACGAGCAGTACTTC.

This clone was picked up one time. The V call is TRBV7-9, the J call TRBJ2-1, with TRBD1 matching 8 bases. The CDR3 consists of 14 residues. The germline V gene has CDR1 SEHNR and CDR2 FQNEAQ (reference sequence). V trimming: 7 bases; J trimming: 4 bases; junction bases outside the gene matches: 6. CDR3 amino acids: CASTGQEIYNEQFF. CDR3 DNA: TGTGCCAGCACGGGACAGGAGATATACAATGAGCAGTTCTTC. The variable domain in full, with the rest retrieved from reference TRBV7-9 and TRBJ2-1, is DTGVSQNPRHKITKRGQNVTFRCDPISEHNRLYWYRQTLGQGPEFLTYFQNEAQLEKSRLLSDRFSAERPKGSFSTLEIQRTEQGDSAMYLCASTGQEIYNEQFFGPGTRLTVL.

The chain carries TRBV2 and TRBJ1-5, with TRBD1 as a possible D gene (6 bases). V dropped 3 bases and J dropped 9 bases, with 24 bases sitting between them. The CDR3 sequence is 17 residues long. Germline-derived CDR1 and CDR2 are SNHLY and FYNNEI. The CDR3 DNA is TGTGCCAGCAGTGAGCGGGGGGCGAGGGTATATGGACGGCCCCAGCATTTT. This gives the protein CASSERGARVYGRPQHF.

V usage is TRBV10-2 and J usage is TRBJ2-5, with D hard to call. The V end lost 3 bases, the J end lost 10 bases, and 15 bases lay between the germline ends. In germline, CDR1 is WSHSY, CDR2 SAAADI. This CDR3 is built from 13 residues. CDR3 region: CASSEVDKPIQYF. The CDR3 coding sequence is TGCGCCAGCAGTGAAGTGGATAAGCCCATCCAGTACTTC.

The CDR3 DNA reads TGTGCCAGCAGCCGGGCCCACGGTCGCAATGAGCAGTTCTTC. As protein: CASSRAHGRNEQFF. The genes are TRBV2 and TRBJ2-1; D ambiguous. The V gene lost 6 bases and the J gene lost 6 bases, with 15 bases spanning the gap. The germline CDR1 and CDR2 sequences are SNHLY and FYNNEI. This CDR3 spans 14 amino acids.

This clone appeared a few times. The genes are TRBV28 and TRBJ2-1, with D uncertain. Germline V gene data show CDR1 as MDHEN and CDR2 as SYDVKM. This CDR3 is built from 12 residues. Trimming shortened V by 3 bases and J by 12 bases, and 12 bases separated the two germline ends. CDR3: CASSFPSVGQFF. The DNA of the CDR3 is TGTGCCAGCAGTTTTCCCAGTGTAGGGCAGTTCTTC.

V usage is TRBV15 and J usage is TRBJ1-1; D is perhaps TRBD1 (5 bases). V was cut by 1 base and J by 0 bases, with 6 bases left in between. The CDR3 contains 14 residues. Germline V lookup: CDR1 LNHNV, CDR2 YYDKDF (reference sequence). CDR3 DNA: TGTGCCACCAGCAGAGGGGGGGTGAACACTGAAGCTTTCTTT. It is translated as CATSRGGVNTEAFF.

The chain combines TRBV30 with TRBJ2-7; no firm D call. Germline assignment: CDR1 GTSNPN and CDR2 SVGIG (reference sequence). The CDR3 is made up of 14 amino acids. V lost 0 bases to trimming and J lost 0 bases, with 9 bases between them. The CDR3 protein is CAWSVPPLSYEQYF. CDR3 nucleotides: TGTGCCTGGAGTGTACCCCCTCTCTCCTACGAGCAGTACTTC.